The clone carrying this T cell receptor (beta chain) came up a few times. What it binds is unknown. Germline lookup yields CDR1 SQVTM and CDR2 ANQGSEA. The CDR3 extends over 15 amino acids. Trimming at V came to 4 bases and at J to 3 bases, leaving 8 bases not matched to a gene. Donors ranged from 6 to 90 years old and were healthy Caucasians in Russia. This specimen belongs to a study of blood T cells in healthy people across ages. Study results and caveats: Researchers report that TCR beta diversity correlated strongly with naive T cell percentage.

Then a second PCR, running about 6 to 12 cycles, was carried out with a sample-barcoded 5' primer and a J-beta primer mix. TCRdb re-called the 5' RACE reads with MiXCR, one entry per CDR3 protein. The table shows approximately 780,000 distinct CDR3 sequences, with about a quarter occurring only once. These data also featured in a second study, about T cells of mothers and their children.

What was sequenced was blood. V is TRBV29-1 and J is TRBJ2-5, with TRBD2 matching over 10 bases. This clonotype was sampled from a boy aged 10-17 years in good health. CDR3 coding DNA: TGCAGCGTTGTAAGATTCGGACTAGCGGAAGAGACCCAGTACTTC. Its translation: CSVVRFGLAEETQYF.